This is a list of T cell receptor beta chains from one sample in a study of beta chain features in type 1 diabetes. Clones were sequenced by immunoSEQ multiplex PCR, and TCRdb holds only the in-frame ones, with some missing. The data contain more than 300,000 clones, over 7% of them singletons. The specimen was central memory CD4+ T cells from blood. All receptors come from a young man with type 1 diabetes. CDR3s include the opening cysteine and the closing phenylalanine or tryptophan. The order of the fields is J gene, clone size, V gene, D gene, CDR3 protein, CDR3 DNA. A D gene is named only where the DNA matches it firmly. Not all rows give a size; the values are once, few, many and, for expanded clones, a class.

TRBJ2-7 | NA | TRBV6-1 | TRBD1 | CASSGDRGPSYEQYF | TGTGCCAGCAGTGGTGACAGGGGACCGTCCTACGAGCAGTACTTC
TRBJ1-2 | few | TRBV28 | NA | CASSLPEGSGYTF | TGTGCCAGCAGCCTACCAGAGGGTTCAGGCTACACCTTC
TRBJ1-2 | NA | TRBV6-5 | NA | CASSNPGRTRGSYTF | TGTGCCAGCAGCAACCCCGGGCGGACGCGGGGAAGCTACACCTTC
TRBJ1-2 | NA | TRBV18 | NA | CASSPGPDNGYTF | TGTGCCAGCTCACCCGGTCCAGACAATGGCTACACCTTC
TRBJ1-3 | NA | TRBV12-5 | TRBD1 | CASGPGQDGNTIYF | TGTGCTAGTGGCCCGGGACAGGACGGCAACACCATATATTTT
TRBJ2-3 | NA | TRBV4-3 | NA | CASSQQGAPDTQYF | TGCGCCAGCAGCCAGCAAGGAGCTCCAGATACGCAGTATTTT
TRBJ2-5 | few | TRBV7-2 | NA | CASSPLRTQYF | TGTGCCAGCAGCCCCTTGCGGACCCAGTACTTC
TRBJ2-7 | few | TRBV4-3 | NA | CASSQATGTEQYF | TGCGCCAGCAGCCAAGCTACAGGGACAGAGCAGTACTTC
TRBJ1-2 | NA | TRBV7-9 | NA | CASTGQSYGYTF | TGTGCCAGCACCGGACAGTCATATGGCTACACCTTC
TRBJ2-3 | NA | TRBV6-1 | NA | CACGLRGADTQYF | TGTGCCTGCGGTCTTCGGGGAGCAGATACGCAGTATTTT
TRBJ1-5 | few | TRBV15 | NA | CATSRGVDSSNQPQHF | TGTGCCACCAGCAGAGGAGTTGATTCGAGCAATCAGCCCCAGCATTTT
TRBJ2-1 | NA | TRBV6-6 | TRBD2 | CASSLRGTSYNEQFF | TGTGCCAGCAGCCTTCGCGGGACTAGTTACAATGAGCAGTTCTTC
TRBJ2-1 | few | TRBV5-4 | TRBD2 | CASSSEERGAGGNEQFF | TGTGCCAGCAGCTCCGAAGAGCGGGGGGCGGGTGGCAATGAGCAGTTCTTC
TRBJ2-3 | few | TRBV25-1 | NA | CASSDGLADTQYF | TGTGCCAGCAGTGACGGGCTAGCGGATACGCAGTATTTT
TRBJ1-5 | few | TRBV18 | NA | CASSPPGNQPQHF | TGTGCCAGCTCACCCCCAGGGAATCAGCCCCAGCATTTT
TRBJ2-5 | few | TRBV7-2 | NA | CASSPAWVMTQYF | TGTGCCAGCAGCCCCGCGTGGGTTATGACCCAGTACTTC
TRBJ2-5 | NA | TRBV5-1 | NA | CASSWTATRETQYF | TGCGCCAGCAGCTGGACAGCAACCCGGGAGACCCAGTACTTC
TRBJ1-1 | few | TRBV29-1 | NA | CSVVGAMNTEAFF | TGCAGCGTTGTAGGGGCCATGAACACTGAAGCTTTCTTT
TRBJ2-1 | few | TRBV2 | NA | CASSERLLGNEQFF | TGTGCCAGCAGTGAAAGGCTCCTGGGGAATGAGCAGTTCTTC
TRBJ2-7 | few | TRBV29-1 | TRBD2 | CSVTRGGEQYF | TGCAGCGTTACTCGGGGGGGCGAGCAGTACTTC
TRBJ1-1 | few | TRBV28 | NA | CASKTFMPSNTEAFF | TGTGCCAGCAAAACTTTTATGCCTTCGAACACTGAAGCTTTCTTT
TRBJ2-7 | few | TRBV7-9 | TRBD1 | CASSPPGQGYEQYF | TGTGCCAGCAGCCCCCCGGGACAGGGCTACGAGCAGTACTTC
TRBJ2-5 | NA | TRBV5-1 | NA | CASSLATAGVETQYF | TGCGCCAGCAGCTTGGCCACGGCAGGGGTAGAGACCCAGTACTTC
TRBJ1-2 | NA | TRBV9 | NA | CASSVAAGKDYGYTF | TGTGCCAGCAGCGTAGCGGCGGGGAAAGACTATGGCTACACCTTC
TRBJ2-7 | many | TRBV11-3 | NA | CASSLGPVYEQYF | TGTGCCAGCAGCTTAGGTCCAGTTTACGAGCAGTACTTC
TRBJ2-1 | few | TRBV10-3 | NA | CASSRDTGDDEQFF | TGTGCCTCCAGTAGGGACACGGGTGACGATGAGCAGTTCTTC
TRBJ1-4 | few | TRBV28 | TRBD1 | CASSFPGTAEKLFF | TGTGCCAGCAGTTTTCCCGGGACAGCTGAAAAACTGTTTTTT
TRBJ2-1 | few | TRBV5-1 | NA | CASSLAGHFDNEQFF | TGCGCCAGCAGCTTGGCGGGACACTTTGACAATGAGCAGTTCTTC
TRBJ2-7 | few | TRBV4-3 | NA | CASSQEGRGRGNSYEQYF | TGCGCCAGCAGCCAGGAGGGCAGGGGCCGGGGGAATTCCTACGAGCAGTACTTC
TRBJ2-3 | few | TRBV5-1 | TRBD2 | CASSDPRGGRDTQYF | TGCGCCAGCAGCGACCCCCGGGGGGGCCGTGATACGCAGTATTTT
TRBJ1-4 | NA | TRBV27 | TRBD1 | CASSPLTGDVGEKLFF | TGTGCCAGCAGTCCGCTAACAGGGGATGTTGGTGAAAAACTGTTTTTT
TRBJ1-2 | NA | TRBV7-2 | TRBD1 | CASSPDRSGGNGGYTF | TGTGCCAGCAGCCCCGATCGTTCAGGGGGCAACGGTGGCTACACCTTC
TRBJ2-7 | NA | TRBV7-2 | TRBD1 | CASSDNRGPYEQYF | TGTGCCAGCAGCGACAACAGGGGCCCCTACGAGCAGTACTTC
TRBJ2-7 | NA | TRBV7-9 | NA | CASSLVQTYEQYF | TGTGCCAGCAGCTTAGTGCAGACCTACGAGCAGTACTTC
TRBJ1-2 | few | TRBV5-4 | NA | CASSSERYGYTF | TGTGCCAGCAGCTCCGAGCGCTATGGCTACACCTTC
TRBJ1-1 | few | TRBV5-1 | TRBD1 | CASSTGTANTEAFF | TGCGCCAGCAGCACGGGGACAGCGAACACTGAAGCTTTCTTT
TRBJ2-5 | few | TRBV4-3 | NA | CASSQGTAGMGETQYF | TGCGCCAGCAGCCAAGGAACGGCAGGGATGGGAGAGACCCAGTACTTC
TRBJ2-5 | few | TRBV7-2 | NA | CASSLLGGGYQETQYF | TGTGCCAGCAGCTTACTGGGTGGAGGATACCAAGAGACCCAGTACTTC
TRBJ2-3 | many | TRBV10-3 | TRBD1 | CAISGPQGGNLYF | TGTGCCATCAGTGGCCCACAGGGGGGAAATTTGTATTTT
TRBJ1-2 | NA | TRBV2 | NA | CASSLQVSAAGYTF | TGTGCCAGCAGCCTCCAAGTATCTGCTGCAGGCTACACCTTC
TRBJ2-4 | medium-sized | TRBV7-2 | NA | CASSLVAENIQYF | TGTGCCAGCAGCTTAGTAGCGGAAAACATTCAGTACTTC
TRBJ2-7 | NA | TRBV30 | NA | CAWSTPERGAYEQYF | TGTGCCTGGAGTACCCCCGAAAGGGGGGCCTACGAGCAGTACTTC
TRBJ2-3 | few | TRBV4-3 | TRBD2 | CASSFSPSGGADTQYF | TGCGCCAGCAGTTTTTCCCCGAGCGGGGGGGCAGATACGCAGTATTTT
TRBJ2-4 | NA | TRBV5-1 | NA | CASSPDNLAKNIQYF | TGCGCCAGCAGCCCCGACAATCTAGCCAAAAACATTCAGTACTTC
TRBJ1-2 | few | TRBV7-2 | NA | CASSLSSSFGYGYTF | TGTGCCAGCAGCTTAAGTAGTTCGTTCGGCTATGGCTACACCTTC
TRBJ1-4 | few | TRBV25-1 | TRBD1 | CASSDPQGNEKLFF | TGTGCCAGCAGTGACCCACAGGGGAATGAAAAACTGTTTTTT
TRBJ2-5 | many | TRBV14 | TRBD2 | CASSQDPGRERETQYF | TGTGCCAGCAGCCAAGACCCAGGGAGGGAGCGAGAGACCCAGTACTTC
TRBJ1-3 | NA | TRBV29-1 | TRBD1 | CSVAQGARTGNTIYF | TGCAGCGTAGCACAGGGGGCGCGGACTGGAAACACCATATATTTT
TRBJ1-1 | NA | TRBV29-1 | TRBD1 | CSVVDRGRNTEAFF | TGCAGCGTCGTGGACAGGGGCAGGAACACTGAAGCTTTCTTT
TRBJ2-7 | few | TRBV7-9 | NA | CASSSGREQYF | TGTGCCAGCAGCTCCGGGCGCGAGCAGTACTTC
TRBJ1-5 | NA | TRBV28 | TRBD1 | CASRQAQGFIGPQHF | TGTGCCAGCCGCCAAGCACAGGGGTTTATTGGGCCCCAGCATTTT
TRBJ1-1 | NA | TRBV2 | NA | CASIGSNTEAFF | TGTGCCAGCATCGGTAGTAATACTGAAGCTTTCTTT
TRBJ1-6 | few | TRBV6-1 | NA | CASSLGLDGGSPLHF | TGTGCCAGCAGTTTAGGACTTGATGGGGGTTCACCCCTCCACTTT
TRBJ1-6 | many | TRBV7-9 | TRBD1 | CASVTGANNSPLHF | TGTGCCAGCGTGACAGGGGCAAATAATTCACCCCTCCACTTT
TRBJ2-7 | once | TRBV5-1 | NA | CASSPFGLFGYEQYF | TGCGCCAGCAGTCCCTTTGGATTATTCGGCTACGAGCAGTACTTC
TRBJ2-3 | NA | TRBV28 | NA | CASTTSTDTQYF | TGTGCCAGCACCACTAGCACAGATACGCAGTATTTT
TRBJ1-6 | few | TRBV12-5 | TRBD1 | CASGLENRGSPLHF | TGTGCTAGTGGTTTGGAGAACAGGGGTTCACCCCTCCACTTT